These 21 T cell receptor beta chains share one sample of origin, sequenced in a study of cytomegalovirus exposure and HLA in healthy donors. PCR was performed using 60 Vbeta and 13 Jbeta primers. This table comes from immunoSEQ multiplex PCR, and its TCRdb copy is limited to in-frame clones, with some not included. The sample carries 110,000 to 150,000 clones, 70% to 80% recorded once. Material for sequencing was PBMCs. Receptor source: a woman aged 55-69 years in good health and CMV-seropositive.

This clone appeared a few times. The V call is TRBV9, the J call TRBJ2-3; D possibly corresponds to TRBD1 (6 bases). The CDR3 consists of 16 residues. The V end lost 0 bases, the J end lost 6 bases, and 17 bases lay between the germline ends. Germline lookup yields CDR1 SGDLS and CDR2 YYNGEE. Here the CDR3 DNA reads TGTGCCAGCAGCGTAGGAGGCAGGGGAAAGGTGGATACGCAGTATTTT. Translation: CASSVGGRGKVDTQYF.

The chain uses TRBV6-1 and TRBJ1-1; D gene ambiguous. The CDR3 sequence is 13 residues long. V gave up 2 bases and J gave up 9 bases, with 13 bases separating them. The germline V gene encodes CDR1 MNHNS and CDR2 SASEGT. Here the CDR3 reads CASSERSPLKAFF. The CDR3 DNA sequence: TGTGCCAGCAGTGAAAGGAGTCCACTGAAAGCTTTCTTT.

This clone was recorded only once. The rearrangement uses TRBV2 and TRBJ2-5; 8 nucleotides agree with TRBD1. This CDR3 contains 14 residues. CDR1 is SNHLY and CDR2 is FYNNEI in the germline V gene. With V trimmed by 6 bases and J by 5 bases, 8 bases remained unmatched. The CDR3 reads CASRRTGFVETQYF. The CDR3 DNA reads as TGTGCCAGCAGACGGACAGGGTTTGTGGAGACCCAGTACTTC. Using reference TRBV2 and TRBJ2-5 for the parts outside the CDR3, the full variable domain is EPEVTQTPSHQVTQMGQEVILRCVPISNHLYFYWYRQILGQKVEFLVSFYNNEISEKSEIFDDQFSVERPDGSNFTLKIRSTKLEDSAMYFCASRRTGFVETQYFGPGTRLLVL.

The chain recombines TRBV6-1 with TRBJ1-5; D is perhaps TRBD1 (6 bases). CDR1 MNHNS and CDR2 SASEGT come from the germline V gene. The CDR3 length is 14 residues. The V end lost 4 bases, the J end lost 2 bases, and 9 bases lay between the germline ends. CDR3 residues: CASSGSGGNQPQHF. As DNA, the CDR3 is TGTGCCAGCAGTGGATCAGGGGGCAATCAGCCCCAGCATTTT.

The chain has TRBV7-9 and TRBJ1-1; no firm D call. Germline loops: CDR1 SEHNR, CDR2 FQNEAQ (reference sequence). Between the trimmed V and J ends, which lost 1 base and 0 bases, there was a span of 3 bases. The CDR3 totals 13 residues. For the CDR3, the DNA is TGTGCCAGCAGCTTAGATATGAACACTGAAGCTTTCTTT. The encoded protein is CASSLDMNTEAFF.

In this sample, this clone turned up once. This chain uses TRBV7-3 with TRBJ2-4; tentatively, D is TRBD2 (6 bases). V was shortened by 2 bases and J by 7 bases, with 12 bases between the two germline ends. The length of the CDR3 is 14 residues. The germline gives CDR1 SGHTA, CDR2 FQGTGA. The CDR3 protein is CASSLQGLGNIQYF. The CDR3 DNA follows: TGTGCCAGCAGCTTACAGGGACTTGGGAACATTCAGTACTTC. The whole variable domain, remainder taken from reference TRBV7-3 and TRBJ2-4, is GAGVSQTPSNKVTEKGKYVELRCDPISGHTALYWYRQSLGQGPEFLIYFQGTGAADDSGLPNDRFFAVRPEGSVSTLKIQRTERGDSAVYLCASSLQGLGNIQYFGAGTRLSVL.

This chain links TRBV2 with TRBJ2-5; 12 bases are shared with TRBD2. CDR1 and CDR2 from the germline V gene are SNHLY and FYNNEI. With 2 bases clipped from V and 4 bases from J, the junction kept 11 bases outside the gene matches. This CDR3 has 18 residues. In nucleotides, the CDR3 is TGTGCCAGCAGTGAAATGGGGGCACTAGCGGGAGGCGGAGAGACCCAGTACTTC. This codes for CASSEMGALAGGGETQYF.

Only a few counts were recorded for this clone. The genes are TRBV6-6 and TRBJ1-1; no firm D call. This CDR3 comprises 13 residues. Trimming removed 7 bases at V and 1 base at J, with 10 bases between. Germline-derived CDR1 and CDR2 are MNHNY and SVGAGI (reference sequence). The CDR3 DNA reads TGTGCCAGCACCCGGGGAGGGAACACTGAAGCTTTCTTT. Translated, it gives CASTRGGNTEAFF.

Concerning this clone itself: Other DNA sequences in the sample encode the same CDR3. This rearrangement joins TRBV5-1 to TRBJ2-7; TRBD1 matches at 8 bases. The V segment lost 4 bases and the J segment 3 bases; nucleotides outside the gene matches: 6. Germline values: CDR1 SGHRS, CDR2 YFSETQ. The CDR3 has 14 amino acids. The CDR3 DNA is TGCGCCAGCAGCCCCGGACAGGGTATCTACGAGCAGTACTTC. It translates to CASSPGQGIYEQYF. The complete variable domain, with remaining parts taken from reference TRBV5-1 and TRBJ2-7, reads KAGVTQTPRYLIKTRGQQVTLSCSPISGHRSVSWYQQTPGQGLQFLFEYFSETQRNKGNFPGRFSGRQFSNSRSEMNVSTLELGDSALYLCASSPGQGIYEQYFGPGTRLTVT.

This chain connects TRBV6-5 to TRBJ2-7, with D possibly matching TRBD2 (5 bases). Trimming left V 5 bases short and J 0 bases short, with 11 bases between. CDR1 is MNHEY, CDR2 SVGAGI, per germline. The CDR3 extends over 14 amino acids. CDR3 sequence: CASSGLESSYEQYF. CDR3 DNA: TGTGCCAGCAGTGGACTTGAGAGCTCCTACGAGCAGTACTTC.

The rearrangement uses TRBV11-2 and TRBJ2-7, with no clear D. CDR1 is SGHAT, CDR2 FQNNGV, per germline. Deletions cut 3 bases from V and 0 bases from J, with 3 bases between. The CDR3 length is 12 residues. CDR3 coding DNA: TGTGCCAGCAGCTTGAGCTCCTACGAGCAGTACTTC. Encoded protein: CASSLSSYEQYF.

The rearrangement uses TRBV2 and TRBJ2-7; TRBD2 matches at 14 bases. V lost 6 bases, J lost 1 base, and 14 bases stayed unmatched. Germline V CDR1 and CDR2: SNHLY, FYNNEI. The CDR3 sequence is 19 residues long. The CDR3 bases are TGTGCCAGCAGGATAGACTCTGGGACTAGCGGGAGCAGGTCCTACGAGCAGTACTTC. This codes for CASRIDSGTSGSRSYEQYF.

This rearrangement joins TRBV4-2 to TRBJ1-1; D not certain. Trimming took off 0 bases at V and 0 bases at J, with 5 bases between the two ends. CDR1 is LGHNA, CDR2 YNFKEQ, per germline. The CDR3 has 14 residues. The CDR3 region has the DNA TGTGCCAGCAGCCAAGATCGAGTGAACACTGAAGCTTTCTTT. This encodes CASSQDRVNTEAFF.

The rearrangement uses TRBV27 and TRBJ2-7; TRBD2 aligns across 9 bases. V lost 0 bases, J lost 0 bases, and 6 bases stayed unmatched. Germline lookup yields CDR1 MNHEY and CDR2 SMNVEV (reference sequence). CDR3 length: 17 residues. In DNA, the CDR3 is TGTGCCAGCAGTTTATCGAATAGACTAGCGGCCTCCTACGAGCAGTACTTC. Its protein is CASSLSNRLAASYEQYF.

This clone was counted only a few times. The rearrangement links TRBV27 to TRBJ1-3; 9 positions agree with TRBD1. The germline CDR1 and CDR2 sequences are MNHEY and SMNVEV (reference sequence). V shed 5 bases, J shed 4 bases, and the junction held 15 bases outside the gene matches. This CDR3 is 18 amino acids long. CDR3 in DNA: TGTGCCAGCAGTGCACAGGGGGCGGCGAGATCGGGAGGAAACACCATATATTTT. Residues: CASSAQGAARSGGNTIYF.

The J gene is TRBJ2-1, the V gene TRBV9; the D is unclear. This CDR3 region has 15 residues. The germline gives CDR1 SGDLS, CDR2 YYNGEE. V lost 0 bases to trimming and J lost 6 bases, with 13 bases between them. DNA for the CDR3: TGTGCCAGCAGCGTAGGGGTCGAGGCTTCCAATGAGCAGTTCTTC. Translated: CASSVGVEASNEQFF.

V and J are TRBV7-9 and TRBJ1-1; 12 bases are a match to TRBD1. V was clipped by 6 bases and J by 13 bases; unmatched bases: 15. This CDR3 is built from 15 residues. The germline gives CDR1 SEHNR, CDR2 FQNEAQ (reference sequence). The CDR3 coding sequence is TGTGCCAGCAGTCCCGGGACAGGGGGCCCAGGGGGAGTTTTCTTT. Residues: CASSPGTGGPGGVFF.

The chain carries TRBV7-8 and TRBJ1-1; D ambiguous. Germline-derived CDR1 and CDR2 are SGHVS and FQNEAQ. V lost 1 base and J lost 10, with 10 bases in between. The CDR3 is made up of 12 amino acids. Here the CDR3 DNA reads TGTGCCAGCAGCTTAGGTTCGGGAGGAGCTTTCTTT. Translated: CASSLGSGGAFF. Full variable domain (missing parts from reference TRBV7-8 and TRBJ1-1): GAGVSQSPRYKVAKRGQDVALRCDPISGHVSLFWYQQALGQGPEFLTYFQNEAQLDKSGLPSDRFFAERPEGSVSTLKIQRTQQEDSAVYLCASSLGSGGAFFGQGTRLTVV.

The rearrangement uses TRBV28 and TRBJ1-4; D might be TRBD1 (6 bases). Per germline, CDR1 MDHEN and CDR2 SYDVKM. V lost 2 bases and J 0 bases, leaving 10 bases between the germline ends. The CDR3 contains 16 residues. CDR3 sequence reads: CASSLRGAATNEKLFF. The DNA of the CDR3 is TGTGCCAGCAGTTTACGGGGGGCGGCAACTAATGAAAAACTGTTTTTT. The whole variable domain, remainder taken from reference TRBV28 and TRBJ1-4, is DVKVTQSSRYLVKRTGEKVFLECVQDMDHENMFWYRQDPGLGLRLIYFSYDVKMKEKGDIPEGYSVSREKKERFSLILESASTNQTSMYLCASSLRGAATNEKLFFGSGTQLSVL.

CDR3 protein: CASSFSLAGGYEQFF. As DNA, the CDR3 is TGTGCCAGCAGCTTTAGCCTAGCGGGAGGCTATGAGCAGTTCTTC. The chain has TRBV7-2 and TRBJ2-1, with TRBD2 matching 11 bases. This CDR3 contains 15 residues. The ends lost 3 bases at V and 8 bases at J; junction bases unmatched: 6. Germline assignment: CDR1 SGHTA and CDR2 FQGNSA.

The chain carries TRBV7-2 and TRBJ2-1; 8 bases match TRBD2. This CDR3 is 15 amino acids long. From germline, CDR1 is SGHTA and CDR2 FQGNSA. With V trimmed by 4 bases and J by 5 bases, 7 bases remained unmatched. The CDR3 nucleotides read TGTGCCAGCAGCTCCCAGGGACTAGGTAACAATGAGCAGTTCTTC. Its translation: CASSSQGLGNNEQFF.